The 3 T cell receptor beta chains in this list originate from one sample, sequenced in a study of Ad26.COV2.S vaccination and SARS-CoV-2 variants. The treatment is: around 19 received Ad26.COV2.S at low or high dose, single or two shots; roughly five received placebo; per-sample allocation not given. Sample collection was performed on day 63 after the first vaccine or placebo injection. TCRdb's copy holds only in-frame clones and misses some; the assay was immunoSEQ multiplex PCR. Of approximately 350,000 clones listed, roughly 84% were seen once; the top ten hold roughly 3.2%. The specimen was peripheral blood, collected in a trial of Ad26.COV2.S vaccine versus placebo. The source is a person aged 18-60 years who received the Ad26.COV2.S COVID-19 vaccine or a placebo.

The sample holds a few counts of this clone. This chain links TRBV6-2 or TRBV6-3 with TRBJ2-1; the match to TRBD1 covers 9 bases. J was trimmed by 6 bases and V by 3 bases; bases with no gene match: 6. CDR1 and CDR2 from the germline V gene are MNHEY and SVGEGT. The CDR3 is 15 residues long. The CDR3 reads CASSYGTGIGNEQFF. For the CDR3, the DNA is TGTGCCAGCAGTTATGGGACAGGGATTGGCAATGAGCAGTTCTTC.

This chain joins TRBV19 and TRBJ2-7, with D possibly being TRBD2 (6 bases). The CDR3 is 15 amino acids. V was pared by 5 bases and J by 4 bases, with 18 bases between. Germline V gives CDR1 LNHDA, CDR2 SQIVND (reference sequence). The CDR3 nucleotides read TGTGCCAGTAGTTTCGAGCTACGGGCGGGGTACGAGCAGTACTTC. Translating it yields CASSFELRAGYEQYF.

The rearrangement uses TRBV7-9 and TRBJ1-2, with a weak D call TRBD1 (5 bases). Germline lookup yields CDR1 SEHNR and CDR2 FQNEAQ (reference sequence). The ends were cut back, 5 bases at V and 7 bases at J, with 14 bases in the middle. The CDR3 has 13 residues. The CDR3, as DNA: TGTGCCAGCAGCACGATGGGGGTAGGTGGCTACACCTTC. This sequence encodes CASSTMGVGGYTF. The full variable domain, rest sourced from reference TRBV7-9 and TRBJ1-2, is DTGVSQNPRHKITKRGQNVTFRCDPISEHNRLYWYRQTLGQGPEFLTYFQNEAQLEKSRLLSDRFSAERPKGSFSTLEIQRTEQGDSAMYLCASSTMGVGGYTFGSGTRLTVV.